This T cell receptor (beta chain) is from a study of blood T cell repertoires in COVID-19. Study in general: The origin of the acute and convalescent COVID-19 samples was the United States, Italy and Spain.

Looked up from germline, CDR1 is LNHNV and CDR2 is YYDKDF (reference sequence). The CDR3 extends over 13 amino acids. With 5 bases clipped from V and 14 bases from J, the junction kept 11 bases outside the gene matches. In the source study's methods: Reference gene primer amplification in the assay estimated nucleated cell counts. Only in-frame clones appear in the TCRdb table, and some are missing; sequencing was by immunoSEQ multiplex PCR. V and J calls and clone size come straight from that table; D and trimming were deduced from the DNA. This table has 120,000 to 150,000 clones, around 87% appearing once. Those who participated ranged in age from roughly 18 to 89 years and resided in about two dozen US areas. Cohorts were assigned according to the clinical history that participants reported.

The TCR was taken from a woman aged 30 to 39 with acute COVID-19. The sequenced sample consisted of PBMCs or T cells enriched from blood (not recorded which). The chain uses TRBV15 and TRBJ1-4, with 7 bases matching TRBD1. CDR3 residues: CATSLSGGQFLFF. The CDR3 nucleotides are TGTGCCACCAGCTTAAGCGGGGGACAGTTCCTGTTTTTT.